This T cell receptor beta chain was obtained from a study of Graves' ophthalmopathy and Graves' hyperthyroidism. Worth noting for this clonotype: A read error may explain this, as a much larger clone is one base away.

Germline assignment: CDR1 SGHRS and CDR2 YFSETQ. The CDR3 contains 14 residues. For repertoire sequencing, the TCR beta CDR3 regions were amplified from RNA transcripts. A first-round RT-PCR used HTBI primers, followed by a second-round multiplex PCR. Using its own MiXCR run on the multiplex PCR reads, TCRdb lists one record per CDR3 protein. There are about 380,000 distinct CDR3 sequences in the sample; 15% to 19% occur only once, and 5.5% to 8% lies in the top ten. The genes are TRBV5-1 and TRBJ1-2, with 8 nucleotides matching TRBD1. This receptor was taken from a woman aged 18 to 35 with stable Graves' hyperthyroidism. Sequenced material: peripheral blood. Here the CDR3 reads CASSLGQGGESYAF. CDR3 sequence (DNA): TGCGCCAGCAGCCTCGGACAGGGAGGTGAAAGCTACGCCTTC.